This TCR beta chain emerged from a study of cytomegalovirus exposure and HLA in healthy donors. Overall study results and limits: It was reportedly the case that the classifier diagnosed cytomegalovirus status with high specificity and sensitivity. Equally common other TCR beta chains were less clonally expanded than HLA-associated ones, a later analysis found.

In the case of this clone: What it binds is not known.

Vbeta (60) and Jbeta (13) primers were used in the PCR. Assay used: immunoSEQ multiplex PCR; TCRdb lists only in-frame clones, some missing. The sample contains around 99,000 clones, about 78% of which appear only once. V was clipped by 5 bases and J by 4 bases, with 15 bases between them. Germline-derived CDR1 and CDR2 are SNHLY and FYNNEI. The CDR3 spans 14 residues. The chain carries TRBV2 and TRBJ2-7, with a tentative D call TRBD1 (5 bases). Sequences were obtained from PBMCs. The source of this sequence is a middle-aged man in good health and CMV-seronegative. CDR3 sequence reads: CASSHPQGTYEQYF. The CDR3 DNA is TGTGCCAGCAGTCATCCCCAGGGAACATACGAGCAGTACTTC. Variable domain in full (rest from reference TRBV2 and TRBJ2-7): EPEVTQTPSHQVTQMGQEVILRCVPISNHLYFYWYRQILGQKVEFLVSFYNNEISEKSEIFDDQFSVERPDGSNFTLKIRSTKLEDSAMYFCASSHPQGTYEQYFGPGTRLTVT.